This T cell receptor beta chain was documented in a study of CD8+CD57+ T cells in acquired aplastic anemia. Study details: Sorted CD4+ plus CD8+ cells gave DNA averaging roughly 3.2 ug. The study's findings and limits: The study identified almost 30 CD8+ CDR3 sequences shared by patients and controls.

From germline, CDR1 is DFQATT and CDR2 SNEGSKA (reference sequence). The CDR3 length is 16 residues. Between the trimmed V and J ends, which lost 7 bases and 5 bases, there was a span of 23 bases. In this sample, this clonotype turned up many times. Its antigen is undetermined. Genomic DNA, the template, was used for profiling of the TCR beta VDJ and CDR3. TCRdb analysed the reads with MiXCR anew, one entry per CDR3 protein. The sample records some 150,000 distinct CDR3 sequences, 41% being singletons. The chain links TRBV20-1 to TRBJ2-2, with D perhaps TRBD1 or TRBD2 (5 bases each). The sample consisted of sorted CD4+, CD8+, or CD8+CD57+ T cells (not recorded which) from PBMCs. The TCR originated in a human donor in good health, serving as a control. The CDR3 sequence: CSVRGGPPLWTGELFF. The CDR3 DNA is TGCAGTGTCCGGGGCGGCCCCCCTCTCTGGACCGGGGAGCTGTTTTTT.